Reported below is one T cell receptor (beta chain). This sample was taken from a study of blood T cell repertoires in COVID-19. Study in general: Both acute and convalescent COVID-19 samples were obtained from the United States, Italy and Spain. Nucleic acid was either cDNA or gDNA, and it came from T cells, B-cell-depleted T cells, or PBMCs.

The germline V gene has CDR1 MDHEN and CDR2 SYDVKM. V trimming: 6 bases; J trimming: 3 bases; junction bases outside the gene matches: 6. The CDR3 is 15 residues long. Authors' methods: It was from reference gene primer amplification that nucleated cell counts were estimated. Assay used: immunoSEQ multiplex PCR; TCRdb lists only in-frame clones, some missing. The V and J calls and clone size come from that table; D and trimming were worked out from the DNA. Among about 44,000 clones listed, about nine tenths were seen once. The clonotype originates from a human donor in a cohort sampled during active COVID-19. The chain employs TRBV28 and TRBJ2-7; the match to TRBD2 covers 12 bases. The specimen sequenced was peripheral blood. Here the CDR3 reads CASSKLAGGLYEQYF. For the CDR3, the DNA is TGTGCCAGCAGCAAACTAGCGGGAGGTCTCTACGAGCAGTACTTC.